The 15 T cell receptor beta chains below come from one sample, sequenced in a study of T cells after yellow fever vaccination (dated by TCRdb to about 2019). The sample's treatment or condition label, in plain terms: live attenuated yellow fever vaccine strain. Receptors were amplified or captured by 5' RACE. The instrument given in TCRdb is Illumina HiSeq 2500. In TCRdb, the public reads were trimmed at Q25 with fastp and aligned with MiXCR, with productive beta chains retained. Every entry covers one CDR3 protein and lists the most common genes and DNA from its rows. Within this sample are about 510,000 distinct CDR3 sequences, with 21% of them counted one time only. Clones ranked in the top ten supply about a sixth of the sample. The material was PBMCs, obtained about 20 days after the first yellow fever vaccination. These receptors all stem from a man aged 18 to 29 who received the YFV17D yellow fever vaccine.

The DNA of the CDR3 is TGTGCCAGCAGCCGCCGTGAGGGTGAAAAACTGTTTTTT. This sequence encodes CASSRREGEKLFF. The V gene is TRBV5-6, the J gene TRBJ1-4; no reliable D call. The CDR3 loop spans 13 amino acids. Per the germline V gene, CDR1 is SGHDT and CDR2 is YYEEEE. V was trimmed by 4 bases and J by 7 bases, leaving 11 bases between them.

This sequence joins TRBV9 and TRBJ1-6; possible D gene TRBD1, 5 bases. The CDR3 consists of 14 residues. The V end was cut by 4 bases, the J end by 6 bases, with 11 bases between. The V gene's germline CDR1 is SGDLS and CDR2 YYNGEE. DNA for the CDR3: TGTGCCAGCAGCCCGGGAGGGGTTAATTCACCCCTCCACTTT. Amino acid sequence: CASSPGGVNSPLHF.

The CDR3 DNA is TGCGCCAGCAGCTTGGCGTTTGCAGATACGCAGTATTTT. Its protein is CASSLAFADTQYF. The gene calls are TRBV5-1 and TRBJ2-3; D ambiguous. V was pared by 0 bases and J by 4 bases, with 6 bases between. This CDR3 contains 13 residues. The germline V gene has CDR1 SGHRS and CDR2 YFSETQ.

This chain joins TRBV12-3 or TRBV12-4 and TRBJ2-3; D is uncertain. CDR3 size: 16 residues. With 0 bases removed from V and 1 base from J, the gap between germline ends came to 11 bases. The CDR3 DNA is TGTGCCAGCAGTTTAGCCCGGGTTTGGGGCACAGATACGCAGTATTTT. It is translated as CASSLARVWGTDTQYF.

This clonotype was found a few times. The DNA of the CDR3 is TGCAGTGCTAGTACCGGCGGGGGACCGCAAGAGACCCAGTACTTC. It translates to CSASTGGGPQETQYF. The V and J genes are TRBV20-1 and TRBJ2-5; 7 bases fit TRBD2. V was pared by 3 bases and J by 2 bases, with 9 bases of the junction left unmatched. CDR3 size: 15 residues. The germline V gene has CDR1 DFQATT and CDR2 SNEGSKA (reference sequence).

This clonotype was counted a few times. The CDR3 DNA follows: TGTGCCAGCGGAGCTCATGGCCCATCGGGTAGGGCCAACGTCCTGACTTTC. Its protein is CASGAHGPSGRANVLTF. This chain uses TRBV27 with TRBJ2-6; D is ambiguous. Per germline, CDR1 MNHEY and CDR2 SMNVEV (reference sequence). With 8 bases removed from V and 5 bases from J, the gap between germline ends came to 22 bases. This CDR3 region has 17 residues.

Written as DNA, the CDR3 is TGTGCCAGCAGTTTATCCCCCCCAGGGACAGGAGGTCCCTATGGCTACACCTTC. Amino acid sequence: CASSLSPPGTGGPYGYTF. The chain joins TRBV27 to TRBJ1-2, with 8 bases aligning to TRBD1. V lost 0 bases and J lost 4; bases outside the gene matches: 13. CDR3 length equals 18 residues. CDR1 is MNHEY and CDR2 is SMNVEV in the germline V gene (reference sequence).

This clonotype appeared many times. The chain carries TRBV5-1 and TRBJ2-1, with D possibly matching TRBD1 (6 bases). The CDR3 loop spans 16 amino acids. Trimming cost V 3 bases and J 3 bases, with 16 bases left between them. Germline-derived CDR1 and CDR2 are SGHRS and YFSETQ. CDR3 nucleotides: TGCGCCAGCAGCTCGCTTACAGGGTTCCTCTACAATGAGCAGTTCTTC. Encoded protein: CASSSLTGFLYNEQFF.

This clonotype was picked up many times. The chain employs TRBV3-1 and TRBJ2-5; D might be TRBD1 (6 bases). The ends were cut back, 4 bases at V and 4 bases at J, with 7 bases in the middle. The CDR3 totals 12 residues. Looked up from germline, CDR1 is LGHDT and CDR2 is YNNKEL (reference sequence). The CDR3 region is CASSPQGETQYF. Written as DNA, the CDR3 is TGTGCCAGCAGCCCACAGGGAGAGACCCAGTACTTC.

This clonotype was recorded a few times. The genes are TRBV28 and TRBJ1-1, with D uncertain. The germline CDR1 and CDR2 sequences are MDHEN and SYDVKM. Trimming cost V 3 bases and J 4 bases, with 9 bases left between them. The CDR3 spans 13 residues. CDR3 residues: CASSFRRVTEAFF. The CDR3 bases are TGTGCCAGCAGTTTCCGCCGAGTCACTGAAGCTTTCTTT.

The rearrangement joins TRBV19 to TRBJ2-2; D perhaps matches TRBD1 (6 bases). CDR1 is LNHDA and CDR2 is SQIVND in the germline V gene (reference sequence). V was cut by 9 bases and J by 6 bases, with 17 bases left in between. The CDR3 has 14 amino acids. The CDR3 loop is CASKTGTTAGELFF. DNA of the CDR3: TGTGCCAGCAAAACAGGGACGACCGCCGGGGAGCTGTTTTTT.

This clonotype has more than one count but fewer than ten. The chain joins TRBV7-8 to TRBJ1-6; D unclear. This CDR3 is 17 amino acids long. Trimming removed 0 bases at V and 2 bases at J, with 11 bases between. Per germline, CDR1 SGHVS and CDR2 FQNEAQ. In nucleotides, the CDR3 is TGTGCCAGCAGCTTAGCCGCCAGAGGGCCCTATAATTCACCCCTCCACTTT. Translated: CASSLAARGPYNSPLHF.

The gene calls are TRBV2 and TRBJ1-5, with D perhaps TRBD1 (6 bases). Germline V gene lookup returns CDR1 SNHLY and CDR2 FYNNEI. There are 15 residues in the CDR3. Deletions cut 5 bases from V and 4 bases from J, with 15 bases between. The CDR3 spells CASSQGPPQNQPQHF. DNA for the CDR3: TGTGCCAGCAGTCAGGGGCCTCCCCAAAATCAGCCCCAGCATTTT. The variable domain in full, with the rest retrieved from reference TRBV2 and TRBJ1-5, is EPEVTQTPSHQVTQMGQEVILRCVPISNHLYFYWYRQILGQKVEFLVSFYNNEISEKSEIFDDQFSVERPDGSNFTLKIRSTKLEDSAMYFCASSQGPPQNQPQHFGDGTRLSIL.

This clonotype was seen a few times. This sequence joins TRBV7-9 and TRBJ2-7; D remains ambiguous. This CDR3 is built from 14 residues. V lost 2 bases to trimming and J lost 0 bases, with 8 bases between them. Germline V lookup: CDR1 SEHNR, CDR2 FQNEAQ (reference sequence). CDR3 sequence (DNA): TGTGCCAGCAGCTTAAACCTAAACTCCTACGAGCAGTACGTC. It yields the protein CASSLNLNSYEQYV.

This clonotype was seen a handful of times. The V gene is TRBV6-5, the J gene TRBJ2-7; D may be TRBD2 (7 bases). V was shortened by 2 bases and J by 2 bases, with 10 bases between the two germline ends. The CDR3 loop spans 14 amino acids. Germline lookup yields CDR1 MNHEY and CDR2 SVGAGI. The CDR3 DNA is TGTGCCAGCAGTTACATCGGGGGGCCCTACGAGCAGTACTTC. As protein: CASSYIGGPYEQYF.